This entry is about one T cell receptor beta chain. This entry is derived from a study of radiotherapy plus CTLA-4 blockade in lung cancer. Only in-frame clones appear in the TCRdb table, and some are missing; sequencing was by immunoSEQ multiplex PCR. Among about 87,000 clones, about 87% were seen once, and the ten largest hold approximately 15%. In germline, CDR1 is MNHNS, CDR2 SASEGT. After removal of 0 bases from V and 6 bases from J, the junction contained 6 bases not matched to a gene. This CDR3 comprises 17 residues. This material consisted of peripheral blood, taken from a patient treated with radiotherapy plus ipilimumab. V and J are TRBV6-1 and TRBJ2-1, with 12 bases that match TRBD2. The TCR comes from a human donor with non-small cell lung cancer that progressed on radiotherapy plus ipilimumab. The CDR3, as DNA: TGTGCCAGCAGTGAAGCGCAACTAGCGGGAGGCACCAATGAGCAGTTCTTC. It is translated as CASSEAQLAGGTNEQFF.